The 20 T cell receptor beta chains given below trace back to one sample, sequenced in a study of control samples from healthy donors and cancer patients. Measured with immunoSEQ multiplex PCR; TCRdb has only the in-frame clones, and not every one. Altogether some 150,000 clones are present, more than 80% being singletons, with the ten largest covering about 7.6%. Sequencing was carried out using blood. The receptors were gathered from a man between 18 and 35 years old in good health.

The genes are TRBV5-1 and TRBJ2-6, with a weak D call TRBD1 (6 bases). CDR3 length equals 15 residues. The germline V and J ends were trimmed by 5 bases and 4 bases, with 13 bases remaining between them. The germline gives CDR1 SGHRS, CDR2 YFSETQ. CDR3 bases: TGCGCCAGCAGACACAGGGCGGCGGGGGCCAACGTCCTGACTTTC. Encoded protein: CASRHRAAGANVLTF.

The chain uses TRBV7-9 and TRBJ1-1, with 7 bases identical to TRBD1. With V trimmed by 1 base and J by 7 bases, 6 bases remained unmatched. This CDR3 is 14 amino acids long. Germline CDR1 is SEHNR and CDR2 is FQNEAQ (reference sequence). The CDR3 DNA reads as TGTGCCAGCAGCTTAGTTTTCAGGGGGGGTGAAGCTTTCTTT. Encoded protein: CASSLVFRGGEAFF.

The chain recombines TRBV30 with TRBJ2-7; 13 nucleotides match TRBD2. CDR1 is GTSNPN, CDR2 SVGIG, per germline (reference sequence). Germline trimming cut 3 bases from V and 3 bases from J; bases unmatched to any gene: 2. The CDR3 is 14 amino acids. The CDR3 loop is CAWRRLAGGYEQYF. The CDR3 DNA reads as TGTGCCTGGAGGCGACTAGCGGGGGGCTACGAGCAGTACTTC. The whole variable domain, filled in from reference TRBV30 and TRBJ2-7, reads SQTIHQWPATLVQPVGSPLSLECTVEGTSNPNLYWYRQAAGRGLQLLFYSVGIGQISSEVPQNLSASRPQDRQFILSSKKLLLSDSGFYLCAWRRLAGGYEQYFGPGTRLTVT.

V and J are TRBV7-8 and TRBJ1-2; no definite D call. Per germline, CDR1 SGHVS and CDR2 FQNEAQ. The CDR3 sequence is 18 residues long. The V gene lost 2 bases and the J gene lost 1 base, with 20 bases spanning the gap. CDR3 nucleotides: TGTGCCAGCAGCTTACCGCCGGGTCCCGAAATTTTTAACTATGGCTACACCTTC. It translates to CASSLPPGPEIFNYGYTF.

In DNA, the CDR3 is TGTGCCAGCAGCCCCTCTGGACTAGCGGGTAGCACAGATACGCAGTATTTT. This translates into CASSPSGLAGSTDTQYF. This rearrangement joins TRBV28 to TRBJ2-3; TRBD2 agrees at 11 bases. This CDR3 spans 17 amino acids. CDR1 and CDR2 (germline): MDHEN, SYDVKM. V was clipped by 6 bases and J by 0 bases; unmatched bases: 8.

V usage is TRBV27 and J usage is TRBJ2-3, with 7 nucleotides matching TRBD2. Germline lookup yields CDR1 MNHEY and CDR2 SMNVEV (reference sequence). The CDR3 has 16 residues. J gave up 5 bases and V 5 bases, and 13 bases lay outside the gene matches. CDR3: CASSPSGVWAGDTQYF. DNA of the CDR3: TGTGCCAGCAGTCCGAGCGGGGTATGGGCAGGAGATACGCAGTATTTT.

This chain uses TRBV19 with TRBJ1-5; D is unclear. The CDR3 has 12 amino acids. Germline V lookup: CDR1 LNHDA, CDR2 SQIVND (reference sequence). The V end was cut by 3 bases, the J end by 5 bases, with 5 bases between. This CDR3 reads CASSITDQPQHF. The CDR3 region has the DNA TGTGCCAGTAGTATTACCGATCAGCCCCAGCATTTT.

V and J are TRBV4-2 and TRBJ1-2; TRBD1 matches at 7 bases. The germline V gene encodes CDR1 LGHNA and CDR2 YNFKEQ. The V segment lost 0 bases and the J segment 7 bases; nucleotides outside the gene matches: 8. The CDR3 is 15 amino acids. As DNA, the CDR3 is TGTGCCAGCAGCCAAGATCTACAGGGGAGGTCTGGCTACACCTTC. Its protein is CASSQDLQGRSGYTF.

The chain uses TRBV28 and TRBJ1-1; D not resolved. The CDR3 has 12 residues. The V end was cut by 2 bases, the J end by 6 bases, with 7 bases between. Germline lookup yields CDR1 MDHEN and CDR2 SYDVKM. CDR3 residues: CASSLIRSEAFF. CDR3 DNA: TGTGCCAGCAGTTTAATACGGTCTGAAGCTTTCTTT.

The rearrangement joins TRBV5-1 to TRBJ1-1; 8 bases line up with TRBD1. From germline, CDR1 is SGHRS and CDR2 YFSETQ. Trimming removed 0 bases from V and 4 bases from J; junction bases left unmatched: 8. The CDR3 covers 16 residues. The CDR3 DNA reads as TGCGCCAGCAGCTTGGGGGCAGGGGGCCAGGGCACTGAAGCTTTCTTT. It codes for CASSLGAGGQGTEAFF.

The genes are TRBV7-3 and TRBJ1-1; D not certain. CDR1 is SGHTA, CDR2 FQGTGA, per germline. V dropped 0 bases and J dropped 8 bases, with 10 bases sitting between them. The CDR3 has 13 residues. CDR3 in amino acids: CASSLTLDGEAFF. Here the CDR3 DNA reads TGTGCCAGCAGCTTAACCCTCGACGGCGAAGCTTTCTTT.

V usage is TRBV27 and J usage is TRBJ1-6; 7 nucleotides agree with TRBD1. Per the germline V gene, CDR1 is MNHEY and CDR2 is SMNVEV (reference sequence). The V and J ends lost 6 bases and 6 bases, in that order; junction bases with no gene match: 14. The length of the CDR3 is 17 residues. In DNA, the CDR3 is TGTGCCAGCAGCTTTCACCCACAGGGGCGAGGTAATTCACCCCTCCACTTT. Translation: CASSFHPQGRGNSPLHF.

The rearrangement joins TRBV7-3 to TRBJ2-2; the match to TRBD1 covers 8 bases. The CDR3 runs to 14 residues. From germline, CDR1 is SGHTA and CDR2 FQGTGA. V lost 3 bases, J lost 3 bases, and 0 bases stayed unmatched. The CDR3 DNA is TGTGCCAGCAGCTTGACAGGGGACACCGGGGAGCTGTTTTTT. Its translation: CASSLTGDTGELFF.

The chain carries TRBV7-2 and TRBJ2-1; 9 bases fit TRBD2. V trimming: 4 bases; J trimming: 7 bases; junction bases outside the gene matches: 5. Germline CDR1 is SGHTA and CDR2 is FQGNSA. CDR3 length equals 14 residues. CDR3 in amino acids: CASSSPGLANEQFF. DNA for the CDR3: TGTGCCAGCAGCTCTCCGGGACTAGCTAATGAGCAGTTCTTC.

V and J are TRBV9 and TRBJ2-3; D remains unclear. V lost 0 bases and J 4 bases, leaving 3 bases between the germline ends. CDR3 length: 12 residues. Germline lookup yields CDR1 SGDLS and CDR2 YYNGEE. The CDR3 nucleotides read TGTGCCAGCAGCGTAGAGTCAGATACGCAGTATTTT. This sequence encodes CASSVESDTQYF.

The chain combines TRBV30 with TRBJ2-4; D remains ambiguous. Germline V gene lookup returns CDR1 GTSNPN and CDR2 SVGIG (reference sequence). The CDR3 contains 14 residues. Trimming took 5 bases from V and 0 from J, leaving 11 bases between them. The CDR3 here is CAWSLRLAKNIQYF. CDR3 DNA: TGTGCCTGGTCCCTGCGGCTAGCCAAAAACATTCAGTACTTC.

The V and J genes are TRBV3-1 (or the pseudogene TRBV3-2) and TRBJ2-1; D call uncertain. Germline V lookup: CDR1 LGHDT, CDR2 YNNKEL (reference sequence). V gave up 2 bases and J gave up 7 bases, with 9 bases separating them. The CDR3 covers 13 residues. CDR3: CASSQTYRNEQFF. As DNA, the CDR3 is TGTGCCAGCAGCCAAACTTACCGTAATGAGCAGTTCTTC.

The chain has TRBV29-1 and TRBJ2-5; D unclear. This CDR3 region has 10 residues. The V gene's germline CDR1 is SQVTM and CDR2 ANQGSEA. Between the trimmed V and J ends, which lost 7 bases and 4 bases, there was a span of 7 bases. The CDR3 region is CSAHRETQYF. CDR3 sequence (DNA): TGCAGCGCCCATAGAGAGACCCAGTACTTC.

The V gene is TRBV7-9, the J gene TRBJ2-2; possible D gene TRBD2, 6 bases. The CDR3 has 16 amino acids. Germline-derived CDR1 and CDR2 are SEHNR and FQNEAQ (reference sequence). Trimming removed 2 bases from V and 1 base from J, with 11 bases in between. The CDR3 spells CASSLFAGMNTGELFF. The CDR3 DNA follows: TGTGCCAGCAGCTTATTTGCGGGGATGAACACCGGGGAGCTGTTTTTT.

The genes are TRBV5-6 and TRBJ1-1, with a possible D match to TRBD1 (6 bases). CDR1 and CDR2 (germline): SGHDT, YYEEEE. This CDR3 has 14 amino acids. Trimming took off 4 bases at V and 8 bases at J, with 18 bases between the two ends. The CDR3 protein is CASSGDLGGREAFF. As DNA, the CDR3 is TGTGCCAGCAGCGGGGACCTTGGGGGGCGGGAAGCTTTCTTT.